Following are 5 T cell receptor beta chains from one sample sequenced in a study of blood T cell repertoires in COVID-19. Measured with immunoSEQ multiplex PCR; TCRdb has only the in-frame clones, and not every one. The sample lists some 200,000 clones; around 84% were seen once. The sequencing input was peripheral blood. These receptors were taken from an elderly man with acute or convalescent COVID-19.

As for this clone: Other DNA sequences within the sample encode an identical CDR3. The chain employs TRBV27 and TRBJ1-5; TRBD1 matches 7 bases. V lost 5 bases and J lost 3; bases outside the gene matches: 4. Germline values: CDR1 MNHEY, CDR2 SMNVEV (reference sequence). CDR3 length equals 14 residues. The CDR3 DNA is TGTGCCAGCAGTCGACAGGGTTACAATCAGCCCCAGCATTTT. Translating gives CASSRQGYNQPQHF.

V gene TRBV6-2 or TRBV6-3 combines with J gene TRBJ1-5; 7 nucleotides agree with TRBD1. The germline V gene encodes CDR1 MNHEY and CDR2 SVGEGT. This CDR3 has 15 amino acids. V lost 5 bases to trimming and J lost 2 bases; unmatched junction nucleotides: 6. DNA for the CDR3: TGTGCCAGCAGTAGTAGGGGGCCGGGCAATCAGCCCCAGCATTTT. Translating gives CASSSRGPGNQPQHF.

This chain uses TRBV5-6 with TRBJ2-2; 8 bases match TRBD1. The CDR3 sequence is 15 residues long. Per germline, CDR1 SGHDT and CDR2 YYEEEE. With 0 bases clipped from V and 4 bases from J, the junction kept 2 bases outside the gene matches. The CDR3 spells CASSLGQGSTGELFF. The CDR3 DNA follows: TGTGCCAGCAGCTTGGGACAGGGGAGCACCGGGGAGCTGTTTTTT.

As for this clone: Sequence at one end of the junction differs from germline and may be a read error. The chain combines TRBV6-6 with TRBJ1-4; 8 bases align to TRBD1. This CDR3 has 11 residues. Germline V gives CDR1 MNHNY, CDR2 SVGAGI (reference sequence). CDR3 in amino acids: CASSPSQGALF. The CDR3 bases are TGTGCCAGCAGTCCCTCCCAGGGGGCCCTTTTT.

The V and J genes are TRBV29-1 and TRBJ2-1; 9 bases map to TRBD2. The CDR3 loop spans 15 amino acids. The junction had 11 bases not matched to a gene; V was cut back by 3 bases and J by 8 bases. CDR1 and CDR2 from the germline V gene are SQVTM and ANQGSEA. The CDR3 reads CSVDGREGPPYEQFF. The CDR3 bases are TGCAGCGTTGATGGGCGGGAGGGCCCCCCTTATGAGCAGTTCTTC.